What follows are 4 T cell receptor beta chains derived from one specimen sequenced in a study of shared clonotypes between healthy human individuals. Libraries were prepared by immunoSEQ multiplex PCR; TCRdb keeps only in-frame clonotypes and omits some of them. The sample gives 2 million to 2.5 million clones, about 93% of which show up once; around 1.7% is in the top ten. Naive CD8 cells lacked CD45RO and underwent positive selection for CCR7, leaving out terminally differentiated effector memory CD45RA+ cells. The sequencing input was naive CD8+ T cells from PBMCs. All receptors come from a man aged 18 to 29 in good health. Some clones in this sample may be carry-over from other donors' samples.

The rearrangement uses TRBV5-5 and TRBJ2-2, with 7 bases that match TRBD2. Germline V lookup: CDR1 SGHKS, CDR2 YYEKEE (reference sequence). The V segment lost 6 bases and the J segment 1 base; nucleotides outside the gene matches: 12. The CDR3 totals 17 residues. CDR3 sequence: CASTESRASGNTGELFF. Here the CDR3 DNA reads TGTGCCAGCACCGAGAGTCGGGCTAGCGGGAACACCGGGGAGCTGTTTTTT. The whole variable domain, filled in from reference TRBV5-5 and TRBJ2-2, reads DAGVTQSPTHLIKTRGQQVTLRCSPISGHKSVSWYQQVLGQGPQFIFQYYEKEERGRGNFPDRFSARQFPNYSSELNVNALLLGDSALYLCASTESRASGNTGELFFGEGSRLTVL.

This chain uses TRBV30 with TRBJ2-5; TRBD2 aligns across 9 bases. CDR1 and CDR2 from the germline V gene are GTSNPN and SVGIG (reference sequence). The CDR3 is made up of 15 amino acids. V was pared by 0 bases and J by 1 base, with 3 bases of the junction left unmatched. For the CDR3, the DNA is TGTGCCTGGAGTGTCCCTAGCGGGGCCCAAGAGACCCAGTACTTC. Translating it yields CAWSVPSGAQETQYF.

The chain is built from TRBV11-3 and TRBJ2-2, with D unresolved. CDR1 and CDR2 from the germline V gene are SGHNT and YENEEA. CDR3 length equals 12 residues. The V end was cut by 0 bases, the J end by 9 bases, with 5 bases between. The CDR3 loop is CASSLDTRELFF. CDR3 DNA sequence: TGTGCCAGCAGCTTAGATACAAGGGAGCTGTTTTTT.

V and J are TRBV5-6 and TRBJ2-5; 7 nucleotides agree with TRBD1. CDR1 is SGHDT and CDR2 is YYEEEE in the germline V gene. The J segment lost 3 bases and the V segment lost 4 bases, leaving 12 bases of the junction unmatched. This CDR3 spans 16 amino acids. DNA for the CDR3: TGTGCCAGCAGCCACGAATCGACAGGGCCAAAAGAGACCCAGTACTTC. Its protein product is CASSHESTGPKETQYF.